This TCR beta chain is drawn from a study of cytomegalovirus exposure and HLA in healthy donors. Study-wide context: Earlier sequencing of about 179 million T cells yielded 90 million to 140 million unique TCR beta sequences.

On this clone: Its matching antigen is unknown.

Study-wide points: Despite most TCR sequences being rare, some public TCRs occurred in many donors. As immune exposure information, only CMV serostatus was available.

The PCR contained 60 Vbeta and 13 Jbeta primers. Some clones are missing from TCRdb's copy, which holds only in-frame ones; the method was immunoSEQ multiplex PCR. Of roughly 120,000 clones in the sample, around 63% were seen once. Germline V gene lookup returns CDR1 SNHLY and CDR2 FYNNEI. V was trimmed by 4 bases and J by 7 bases, leaving 11 bases between them. There are 13 residues in the CDR3. The sample comprised PBMCs. This receptor was identified in a man aged 35-49 years in good health and CMV-seropositive. The J gene is TRBJ1-5, the V gene TRBV2; D is uncertain. The CDR3 region is CASSGGLGQPQHF. CDR3 bases: TGTGCCAGCAGTGGAGGGCTAGGACAGCCCCAGCATTTT.